Shown below are 17 T cell receptor beta chains from a single sample sequenced in a study of shared clonotypes between healthy human individuals. Only in-frame clones appear in the TCRdb table, and some are missing; sequencing was by immunoSEQ multiplex PCR. The sample gives about 95,000 clones, 65% to 70% of which show up once; about 45% is in the top ten. The sample consisted of memory CD8+ T cells sorted from blood. Described subset: CD45RO+ cells pooled with CCR7-negative TemRA cells. The receptors derive from a young man in good health.

CDR3 sequence reads: CASSSNPRTGGKKPQHF. CDR3 bases: TGTGCCAGCAGTTCCAACCCGCGGACAGGGGGCAAGAAGCCCCAGCATTTT. The genes are TRBV28 and TRBJ1-5; 11 bases are a match to TRBD1. The V gene end was trimmed by 4 bases and the J gene end by 8 bases; junction bases not matched to a gene: 13. CDR1 is MDHEN and CDR2 is SYDVKM in the germline V gene. The CDR3 contains 17 residues.

The chain uses TRBV5-1 and TRBJ1-2; tentative D call: TRBD1 (6 bases). This CDR3 has 13 amino acids. Germline CDR1 reads SGHRS; CDR2 reads YFSETQ. The V end was cut by 2 bases, the J end by 8 bases, with 13 bases between. The CDR3 DNA follows: TGCGCCAGCAGCTTTGGGGGGCTGCGGGGCTACACCTTC. Translating it yields CASSFGGLRGYTF.

The chain combines TRBV7-9 with TRBJ2-5; maybe TRBD2 (5 bases). This CDR3 is built from 18 residues. Trimming shortened V by 2 bases and J by 0 bases, and 19 bases separated the two germline ends. Germline assignment: CDR1 SEHNR and CDR2 FQNEAQ (reference sequence). This chain's CDR3 is CASSLRRPGKLYQETQYF. CDR3 nucleotides: TGTGCCAGCAGCTTAAGACGCCCGGGGAAGTTGTACCAAGAGACCCAGTACTTC.

This rearrangement joins TRBV25-1 to TRBJ2-3, with 7 bases identical to TRBD1. V was clipped by 0 bases and J by 0 bases; unmatched bases: 9. This CDR3 comprises 18 residues. Germline loops: CDR1 MGHDK, CDR2 SYGVNS. CDR3 amino acids: CASSEYNTGVSSTDTQYF. CDR3 sequence (DNA): TGTGCCAGCAGTGAATATAACACAGGGGTTAGTAGCACAGATACGCAGTATTTT.

This clone was seen at least ten times. The gene calls are TRBV29-1 and TRBJ2-2; TRBD2 matches at 8 bases. J was trimmed by 3 bases and V by 6 bases; bases with no gene match: 6. Germline CDR1 is SQVTM and CDR2 is ANQGSEA. The CDR3 length is 14 residues. Here the CDR3 DNA reads TGCAGCGTACAAGCGGGAGTCGACACCGGGGAGCTGTTTTTT. This sequence encodes CSVQAGVDTGELFF.

J is TRBJ2-1 and V is TRBV9; D is undetermined. The CDR3 extends over 15 amino acids. The V gene's germline CDR1 is SGDLS and CDR2 YYNGEE. V shed 0 bases and J shed 0 bases, with 7 bases lying between them. The CDR3, as DNA: TGTGCCAGCAGCGTAGCACCGCGCTCCTACAATGAGCAGTTCTTC. It is translated as CASSVAPRSYNEQFF.

CDR3 coding DNA: TGTGCCAGCAGCTTAGAGGACCGCTATGGCTACACCTTC. Residues: CASSLEDRYGYTF. This chain connects TRBV7-9 to TRBJ1-2; no clear D. CDR3 length: 13 amino acids. The V and J ends lost 1 base and 4 bases respectively, with 7 bases between them. Looked up from germline, CDR1 is SEHNR and CDR2 is FQNEAQ (reference sequence).

This clone showed up just once. The chain has TRBV13 and TRBJ2-1; 9 bases match TRBD1. Germline V lookup: CDR1 PRHDT, CDR2 FYEKMQ (reference sequence). With V trimmed by 1 base and J by 5 bases, 9 bases remained unmatched. There are 17 residues in the CDR3. The CDR3 is CASSLVGQGVRDNEQFF. The CDR3 DNA sequence: TGTGCCAGCAGCTTAGTGGGACAGGGCGTAAGGGACAATGAGCAGTTCTTC.

The V call is TRBV7-2, the J call TRBJ2-7; 9 nucleotides align to TRBD2. This CDR3 spans 14 amino acids. Per germline, CDR1 SGHTA and CDR2 FQGNSA. V was clipped by 2 bases and J by 6 bases; unmatched bases: 5. The CDR3 region is CASSLSGRRGEQYF. CDR3 nucleotide sequence: TGTGCCAGCAGCTTAAGCGGGAGGAGAGGCGAGCAGTACTTC.

The CDR3 protein is CASRYSGTTYNEQFF. The DNA for the CDR3 is TGTGCCAGCAGGTATAGCGGGACCACCTACAATGAGCAGTTCTTC. The chain couples TRBV2 to TRBJ2-1; 8 bases map to TRBD2. CDR1 is SNHLY and CDR2 is FYNNEI in the germline V gene. The ends lost 6 bases at V and 2 bases at J; junction bases unmatched: 6. This CDR3 is built from 15 residues.

As regards this clone: Compared with germline, one end of the junction differs, possibly owing to a read error. The chain carries TRBV27 and TRBJ2-5; TRBD2 matches at 12 bases. The CDR3 runs 14 residues. The germline gives CDR1 MNHEY, CDR2 SMNVEV (reference sequence). The CDR3 DNA reads TGTGCCACCAGTTTACTAGCGGGAGGCGAGACCCAGTACTTC. Translation gives CATSLLAGGETQYF.

This clone has more than one count but fewer than ten. The rearrangement joins TRBV6-6 to TRBJ2-7; no reliable D call. The CDR3 totals 13 residues. Germline V lookup: CDR1 MNHNY, CDR2 SVGAGI (reference sequence). Trimming removed 6 bases from V and 0 bases from J, with 9 bases in between. CDR3 amino acids: CASSEHFSYEQYF. As DNA, the CDR3 is TGTGCCAGCAGCGAACATTTCTCCTACGAGCAGTACTTC.

This chain uses TRBV7-9 with TRBJ2-2, with D unresolved. The CDR3 runs to 12 residues. Trimming took off 8 bases at V and 6 bases at J, with 10 bases between the two ends. Per germline, CDR1 SEHNR and CDR2 FQNEAQ (reference sequence). CDR3 residues: CASPQLAGELFF. The CDR3 nucleotides read TGTGCCAGCCCCCAACTGGCCGGGGAGCTGTTTTTT.

A few counts support this clone. This chain uses TRBV9 with TRBJ2-5, with 8 bases lining up with TRBD2. V trimming: 6 bases; J trimming: 0 bases; junction bases outside the gene matches: 4. Germline lookup yields CDR1 SGDLS and CDR2 YYNGEE. The length of the CDR3 is 14 residues. In DNA, the CDR3 is TGTGCCAGCACCGAACTAGCGGACCAAGAGACCCAGTACTTC. Translation gives CASTELADQETQYF.

The V gene is TRBV7-2, the J gene TRBJ2-7; D is perhaps TRBD1 (5 bases). Trimming cost V 2 bases and J 5 bases, with 13 bases left between them. This CDR3 is built from 14 residues. Germline assignment: CDR1 SGHTA and CDR2 FQGNSA. The CDR3 here is CASSLSGLDNEQYF. CDR3 nucleotide sequence: TGTGCCAGCAGCTTAAGTGGCCTGGACAACGAGCAGTACTTC.

V is TRBV30 and J is TRBJ2-7; D not resolved. Trimming removed 3 bases from V and 0 bases from J, with 3 bases in between. Germline loops: CDR1 GTSNPN, CDR2 SVGIG (reference sequence). The CDR3 runs 11 residues. The CDR3 DNA follows: TGTGCCTGGAGAGTCTCCTACGAGCAGTACTTC. Translated, it gives CAWRVSYEQYF.

On this clone: Distinct nucleotide sequences in the sample also encode this CDR3. The chain recombines TRBV13 with TRBJ2-3; D is undetermined. V lost 6 bases and J 2 bases, leaving 3 bases between the germline ends. The germline V gene encodes CDR1 PRHDT and CDR2 FYEKMQ (reference sequence). The CDR3 is 11 amino acids. This CDR3 reads CASSITDTQYF. CDR3 nucleotides: TGTGCCAGCAGTATCACAGATACGCAGTATTTT.